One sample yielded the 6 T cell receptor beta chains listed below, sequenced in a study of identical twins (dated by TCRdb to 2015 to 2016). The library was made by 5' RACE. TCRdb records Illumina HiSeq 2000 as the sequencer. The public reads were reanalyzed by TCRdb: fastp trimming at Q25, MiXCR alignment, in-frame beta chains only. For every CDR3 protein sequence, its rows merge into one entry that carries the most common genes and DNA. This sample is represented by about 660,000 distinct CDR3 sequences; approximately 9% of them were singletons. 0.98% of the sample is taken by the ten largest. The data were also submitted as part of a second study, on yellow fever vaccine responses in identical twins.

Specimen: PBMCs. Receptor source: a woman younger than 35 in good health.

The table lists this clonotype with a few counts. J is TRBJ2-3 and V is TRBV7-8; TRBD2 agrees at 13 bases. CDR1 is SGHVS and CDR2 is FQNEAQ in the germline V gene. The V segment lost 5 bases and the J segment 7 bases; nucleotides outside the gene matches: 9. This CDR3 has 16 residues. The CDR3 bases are TGTGCCAGCAGCCCGCAGGGACTAGCGGGACTGAATACGCAGTATTTT. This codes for CASSPQGLAGLNTQYF.

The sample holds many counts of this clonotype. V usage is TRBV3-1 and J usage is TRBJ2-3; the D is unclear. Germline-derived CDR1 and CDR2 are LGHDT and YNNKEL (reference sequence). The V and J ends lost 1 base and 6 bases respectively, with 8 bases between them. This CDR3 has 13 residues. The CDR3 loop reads CASSQVKQDTQYF. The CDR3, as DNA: TGTGCCAGCAGCCAAGTTAAGCAGGATACGCAGTATTTT.

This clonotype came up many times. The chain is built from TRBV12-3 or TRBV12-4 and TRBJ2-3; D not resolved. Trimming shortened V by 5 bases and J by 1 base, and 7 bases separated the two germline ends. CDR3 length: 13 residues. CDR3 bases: TGTGCCAGCAGTCCGGACGGCACAGATACGCAGTATTTT. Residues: CASSPDGTDTQYF.

Written as DNA, the CDR3 is TGTGCCACCAGCGGCGGTGACAGTCCTCGGGATGAGCAGTTCTTC. It is translated as CATSGGDSPRDEQFF. The rearrangement joins TRBV15 to TRBJ2-1; a weak D match, TRBD1 (5 bases). The CDR3 loop spans 15 amino acids. Germline CDR1 reads LNHNV; CDR2 reads YYDKDF (reference sequence). V dropped 5 bases and J dropped 8 bases, with 19 bases sitting between them.

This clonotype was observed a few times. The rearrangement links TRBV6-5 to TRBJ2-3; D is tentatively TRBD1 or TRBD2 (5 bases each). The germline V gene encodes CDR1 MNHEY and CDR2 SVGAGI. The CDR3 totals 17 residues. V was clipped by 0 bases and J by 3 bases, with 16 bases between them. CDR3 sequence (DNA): TGTGCCAGCAGTTACTCGAGGGCTGGTCAGGGTACAGATACGCAGTATTTT. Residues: CASSYSRAGQGTDTQYF.

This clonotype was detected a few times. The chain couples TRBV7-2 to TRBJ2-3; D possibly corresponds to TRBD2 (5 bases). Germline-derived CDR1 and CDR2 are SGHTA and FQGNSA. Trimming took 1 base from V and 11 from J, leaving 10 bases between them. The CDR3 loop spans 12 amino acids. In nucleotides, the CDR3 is TGTGCCAGCAGCTTAGTTCCGGGGTTGCAGTATTTT. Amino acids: CASSLVPGLQYF. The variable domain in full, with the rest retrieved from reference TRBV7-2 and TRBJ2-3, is GAGVSQSPSNKVTEKGKDVELRCDPISGHTALYWYRQSLGQGLEFLIYFQGNSAPDKSGLPSDRFSAERTGGSVSTLTIQRTQQEDSAVYLCASSLVPGLQYFGPGTRLTVL.